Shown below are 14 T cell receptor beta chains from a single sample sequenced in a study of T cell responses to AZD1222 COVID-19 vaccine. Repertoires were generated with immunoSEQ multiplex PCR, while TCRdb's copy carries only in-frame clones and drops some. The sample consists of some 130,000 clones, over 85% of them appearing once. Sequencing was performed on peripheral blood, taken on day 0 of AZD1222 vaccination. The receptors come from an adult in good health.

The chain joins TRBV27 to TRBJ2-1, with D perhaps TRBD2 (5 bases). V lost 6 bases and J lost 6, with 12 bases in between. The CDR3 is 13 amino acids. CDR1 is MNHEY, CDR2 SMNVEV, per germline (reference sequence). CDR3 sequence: CASRTVGVNEQFF. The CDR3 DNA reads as TGTGCCAGCAGAACCGTGGGAGTCAATGAGCAGTTCTTC.

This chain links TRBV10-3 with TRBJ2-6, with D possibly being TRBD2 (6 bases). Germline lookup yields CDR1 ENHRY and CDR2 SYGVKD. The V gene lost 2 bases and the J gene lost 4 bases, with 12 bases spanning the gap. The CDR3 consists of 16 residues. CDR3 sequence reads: CAISEASGVGANVLTF. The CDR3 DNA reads TGTGCCATCAGTGAGGCGTCGGGGGTCGGGGCCAACGTCCTGACTTTC.

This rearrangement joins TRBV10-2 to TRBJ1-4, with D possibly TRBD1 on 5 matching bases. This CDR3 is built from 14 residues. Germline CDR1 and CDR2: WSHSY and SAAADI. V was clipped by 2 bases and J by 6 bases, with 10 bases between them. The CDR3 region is CASSEAGSDEKLFF. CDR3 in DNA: TGCGCCAGCAGTGAGGCAGGGAGCGATGAAAAACTGTTTTTT.

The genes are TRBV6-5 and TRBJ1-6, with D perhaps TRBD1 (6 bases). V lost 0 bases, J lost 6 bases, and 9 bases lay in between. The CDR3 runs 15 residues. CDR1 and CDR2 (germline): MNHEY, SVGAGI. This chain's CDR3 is CASSYSLRGNSPLHF. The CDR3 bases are TGTGCCAGCAGTTACTCCCTCAGGGGTAATTCACCCCTCCACTTT.

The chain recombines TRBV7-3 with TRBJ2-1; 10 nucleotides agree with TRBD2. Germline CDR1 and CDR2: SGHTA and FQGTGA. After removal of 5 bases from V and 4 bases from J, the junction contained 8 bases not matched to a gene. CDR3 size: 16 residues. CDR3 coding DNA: TGTGCCAGCAGCCCCACGGGACTAGCGTTTTACAATGAGCAGTTCTTC. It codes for CASSPTGLAFYNEQFF.

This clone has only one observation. CDR3 sequence: CASSQDTTGELFF. CDR3 DNA sequence: TGTGCCAGCAGCCAAGATACTACCGGGGAGCTGTTTTTT. V is TRBV3-1 (or the pseudogene TRBV3-2) and J is TRBJ2-2; no reliable D call. Germline CDR1 reads LGHDT; CDR2 reads YNNKEL (reference sequence). This CDR3 spans 13 amino acids. The V and J ends lost 0 bases and 5 bases respectively, with 4 bases between them.

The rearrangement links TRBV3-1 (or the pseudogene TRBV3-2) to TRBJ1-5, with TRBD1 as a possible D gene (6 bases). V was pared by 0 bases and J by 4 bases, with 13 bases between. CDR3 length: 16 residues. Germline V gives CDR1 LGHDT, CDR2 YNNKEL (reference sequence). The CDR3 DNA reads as TGTGCCAGCAGCCAAGATGGCAGGGGAGGGAATCAGCCCCAGCATTTT. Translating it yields CASSQDGRGGNQPQHF.

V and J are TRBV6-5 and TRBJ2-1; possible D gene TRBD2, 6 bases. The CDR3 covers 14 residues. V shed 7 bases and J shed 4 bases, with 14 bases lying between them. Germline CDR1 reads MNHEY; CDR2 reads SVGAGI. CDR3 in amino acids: CASKLLAEYNEQFF. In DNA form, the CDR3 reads TGTGCCAGCAAGCTACTAGCCGAATACAATGAGCAGTTCTTC.

The CDR3 protein is CASSLPDSYGYTF. CDR3 bases: TGTGCCAGCAGCCTCCCTGACAGCTATGGCTACACCTTC. The chain is built from TRBV5-4 and TRBJ1-2; D is perhaps TRBD1 (5 bases). This CDR3 is built from 13 residues. Per the germline V gene, CDR1 is SGHNT and CDR2 is YYREEE (reference sequence). Trimming removed 4 bases from V and 4 bases from J, with 11 bases in between.

The CDR3 nucleotides are TGTGCCAGCAGCGTCTTAGCGGGAGGGGGATTCGAGCAGTACTTC. Translating gives CASSVLAGGGFEQYF. V is TRBV9 and J is TRBJ2-7, with 11 bases that match TRBD2. This CDR3 has 15 residues. The trim removed 2 bases at V and 6 bases at J, leaving 7 bases unmatched. Per the germline V gene, CDR1 is SGDLS and CDR2 is YYNGEE.

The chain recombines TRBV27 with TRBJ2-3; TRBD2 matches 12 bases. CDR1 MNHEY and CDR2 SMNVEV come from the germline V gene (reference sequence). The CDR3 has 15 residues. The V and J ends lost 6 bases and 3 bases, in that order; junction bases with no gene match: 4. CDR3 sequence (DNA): TGTGCCAGCAGCCCCACTAGCGGGAGGACAGATACGCAGTATTTT. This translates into CASSPTSGRTDTQYF.

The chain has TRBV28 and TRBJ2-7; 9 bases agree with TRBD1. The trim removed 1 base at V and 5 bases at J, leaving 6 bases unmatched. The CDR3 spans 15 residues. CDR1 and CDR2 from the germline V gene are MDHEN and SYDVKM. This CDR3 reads CASSLLGTGLDEQYF. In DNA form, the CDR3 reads TGTGCCAGCAGTTTATTGGGGACAGGGTTAGACGAGCAGTACTTC.

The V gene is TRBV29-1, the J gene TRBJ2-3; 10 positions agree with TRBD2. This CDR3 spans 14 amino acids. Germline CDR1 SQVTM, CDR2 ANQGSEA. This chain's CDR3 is CSGSPSGSTDTQYF. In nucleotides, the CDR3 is TGCAGTGGCTCTCCTAGCGGGAGTACAGATACGCAGTATTTT.

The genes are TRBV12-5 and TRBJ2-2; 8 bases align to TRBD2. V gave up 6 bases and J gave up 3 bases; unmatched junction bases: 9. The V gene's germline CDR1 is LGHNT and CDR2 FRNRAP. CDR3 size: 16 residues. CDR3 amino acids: CASGLKLAEYTGELFF. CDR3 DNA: TGTGCTAGTGGCCTGAAACTAGCGGAGTACACCGGGGAGCTGTTTTTT.